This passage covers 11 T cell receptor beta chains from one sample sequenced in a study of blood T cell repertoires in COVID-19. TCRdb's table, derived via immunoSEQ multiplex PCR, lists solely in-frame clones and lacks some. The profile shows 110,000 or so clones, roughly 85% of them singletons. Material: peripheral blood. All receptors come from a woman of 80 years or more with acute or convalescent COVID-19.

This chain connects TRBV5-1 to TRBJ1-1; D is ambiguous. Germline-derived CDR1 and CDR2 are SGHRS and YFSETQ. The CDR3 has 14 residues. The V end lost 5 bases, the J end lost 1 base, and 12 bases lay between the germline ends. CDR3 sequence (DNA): TGCGCCAGCAGTTCTACTACACCGAACACTGAAGCTTTCTTT. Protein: CASSSTTPNTEAFF.

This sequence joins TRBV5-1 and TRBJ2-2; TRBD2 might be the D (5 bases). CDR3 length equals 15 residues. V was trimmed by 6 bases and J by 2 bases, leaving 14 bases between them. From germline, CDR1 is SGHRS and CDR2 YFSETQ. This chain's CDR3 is CASTRGTENTGELFF. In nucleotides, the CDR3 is TGCGCCAGCACCCGGGGTACAGAAAACACCGGGGAGCTGTTTTTT.

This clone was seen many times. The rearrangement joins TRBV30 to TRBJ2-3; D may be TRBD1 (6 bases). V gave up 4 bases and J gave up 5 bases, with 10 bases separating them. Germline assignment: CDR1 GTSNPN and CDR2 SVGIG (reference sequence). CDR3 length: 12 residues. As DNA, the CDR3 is TGTGCCTGGATGTTACAGGGAGATACGCAGTATTTT. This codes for CAWMLQGDTQYF.

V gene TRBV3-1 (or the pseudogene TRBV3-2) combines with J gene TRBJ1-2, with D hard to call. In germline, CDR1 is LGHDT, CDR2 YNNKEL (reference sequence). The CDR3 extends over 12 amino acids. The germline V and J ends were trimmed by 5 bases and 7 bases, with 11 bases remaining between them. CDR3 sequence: CASSYISSGYTF. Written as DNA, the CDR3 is TGTGCCAGCAGCTATATTTCTTCTGGCTACACCTTC.

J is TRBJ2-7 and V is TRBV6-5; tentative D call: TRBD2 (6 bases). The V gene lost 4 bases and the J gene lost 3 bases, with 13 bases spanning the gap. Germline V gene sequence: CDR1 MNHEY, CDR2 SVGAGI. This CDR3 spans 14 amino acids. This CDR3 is CASSSYAGIYEQYF. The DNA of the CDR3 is TGTGCCAGCAGTTCTTACGCGGGGATCTACGAGCAGTACTTC.

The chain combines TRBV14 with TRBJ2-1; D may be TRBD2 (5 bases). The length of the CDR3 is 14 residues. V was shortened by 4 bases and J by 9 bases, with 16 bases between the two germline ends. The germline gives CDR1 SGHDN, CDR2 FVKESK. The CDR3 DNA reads TGTGCCAGCAGCCCGAGGATTCGGGGTAGTGAGCAGTTCTTC. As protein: CASSPRIRGSEQFF.

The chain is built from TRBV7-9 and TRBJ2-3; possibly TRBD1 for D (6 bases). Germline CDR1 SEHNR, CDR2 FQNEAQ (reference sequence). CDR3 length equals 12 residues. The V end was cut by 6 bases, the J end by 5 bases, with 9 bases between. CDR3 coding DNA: TGTGCCAGCAGTTCACAGGGAGATACGCAGTATTTT. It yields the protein CASSSQGDTQYF.

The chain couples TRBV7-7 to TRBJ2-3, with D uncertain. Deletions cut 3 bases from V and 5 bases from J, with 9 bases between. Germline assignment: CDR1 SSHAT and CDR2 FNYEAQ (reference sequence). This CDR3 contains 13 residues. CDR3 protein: CASSFSPGDTQYF. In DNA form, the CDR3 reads TGTGCCAGCAGCTTTTCCCCCGGAGATACGCAGTATTTT.

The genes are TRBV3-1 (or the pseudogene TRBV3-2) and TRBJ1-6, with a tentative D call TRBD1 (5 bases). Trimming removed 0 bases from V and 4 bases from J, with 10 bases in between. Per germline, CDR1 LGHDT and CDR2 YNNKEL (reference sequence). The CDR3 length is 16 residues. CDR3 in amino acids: CASSQELGGYNSPLHF. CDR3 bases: TGTGCCAGCAGCCAAGAGTTGGGGGGGTATAATTCACCCCTCCACTTT.

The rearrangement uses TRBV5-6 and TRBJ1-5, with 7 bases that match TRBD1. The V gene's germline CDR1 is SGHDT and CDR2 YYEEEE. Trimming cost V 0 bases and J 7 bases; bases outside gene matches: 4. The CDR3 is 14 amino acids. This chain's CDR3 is CASSLGGGGQPQHF. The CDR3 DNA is TGTGCCAGCAGCTTGGGAGGGGGCGGACAGCCCCAGCATTTT.

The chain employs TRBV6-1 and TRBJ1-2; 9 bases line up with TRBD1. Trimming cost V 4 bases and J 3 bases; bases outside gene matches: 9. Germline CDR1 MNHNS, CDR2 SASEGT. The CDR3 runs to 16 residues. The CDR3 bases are TGTGCCAGCAGTGTCCTTCCGGGACAGGGACACTATGGCTACACCTTC. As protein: CASSVLPGQGHYGYTF.